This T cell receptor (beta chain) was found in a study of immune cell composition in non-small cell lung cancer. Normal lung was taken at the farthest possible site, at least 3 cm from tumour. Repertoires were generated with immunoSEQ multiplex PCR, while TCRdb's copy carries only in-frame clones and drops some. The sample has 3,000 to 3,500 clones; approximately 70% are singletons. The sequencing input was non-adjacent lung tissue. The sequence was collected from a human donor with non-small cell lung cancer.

The CDR3 DNA reads TGTGCCAGCAGCCCTAGCGGGGGGCCGTCCAATGAGCAGTTCTTC. This encodes CASSPSGGPSNEQFF. V and J are TRBV11-2 and TRBJ2-1; TRBD2 matches 11 bases. From germline, CDR1 is SGHAT and CDR2 FQNNGV. This CDR3 contains 15 residues. Trimming removed 5 bases from V and 6 bases from J; junction bases left unmatched: 6.